This TCR beta chain was recorded in a study of monozygotic twins with inflammatory bowel disease. There are 14 residues in the CDR3. The germline gives CDR1 MNHNS, CDR2 SASEGT. No sorting of T cells preceded isolation of total RNA from whole blood. Template switching incorporated UMIs with a 6-nucleotide sample barcode. From the 5' RACE reads, TCRdb lists one entry per CDR3 protein and no DNA. The sample's table shows approximately 380,000 distinct CDR3 sequences. The sequence came from a human donor with ulcerative colitis or Crohn's disease, or a healthy co-twin of an affected twin (not recorded which). The chain carries TRBV6-1 and TRBJ2-7. The sample consisted of blood. The CDR3 is CASRPFEENYEQYF.